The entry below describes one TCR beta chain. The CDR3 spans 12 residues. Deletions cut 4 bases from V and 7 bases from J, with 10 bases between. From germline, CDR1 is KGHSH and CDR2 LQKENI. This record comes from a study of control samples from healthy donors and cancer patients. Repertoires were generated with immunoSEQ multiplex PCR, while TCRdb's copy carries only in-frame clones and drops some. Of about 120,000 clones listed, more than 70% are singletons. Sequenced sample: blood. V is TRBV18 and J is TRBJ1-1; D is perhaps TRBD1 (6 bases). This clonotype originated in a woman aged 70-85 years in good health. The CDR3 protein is CASSQGGDEAFF. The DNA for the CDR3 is TGTGCCAGCTCACAAGGGGGGGATGAAGCTTTCTTT.